A single sample is the source of the 26 T cell receptor beta chains below, sequenced in a study of PD-1 blockade in mismatch repair-deficient tumors. Produced via immunoSEQ multiplex PCR; TCRdb's table is partial and in-frame only. The table lists 100,000 or so clones, 82% of them singletons. Material: peripheral blood, obtained roughly 35 weeks after starting pembrolizumab. The receptors stem from an adult with mismatch repair-deficient cancer.

This clone showed up just a few times. The rearrangement joins TRBV7-3 to TRBJ2-3, with D maybe TRBD1 (5 bases). The length of the CDR3 is 14 residues. V dropped 1 base and J dropped 5 bases, with 10 bases sitting between them. CDR1 and CDR2 from the germline V gene are SGHTA and FQGTGA. The DNA of the CDR3 is TGTGCCAGCAGCTTAAGGGGCTTTATAGATACGCAGTATTTT. Translation: CASSLRGFIDTQYF. Full variable domain (outside the CDR3, taken from reference TRBV7-3 and TRBJ2-3): GAGVSQTPSNKVTEKGKYVELRCDPISGHTALYWYRQSLGQGPEFLIYFQGTGAADDSGLPNDRFFAVRPEGSVSTLKIQRTERGDSAVYLCASSLRGFIDTQYFGPGTRLTVL.

CDR3 DNA sequence: TGTGCCAGTAGTATTGGGAGAAAAAGCAGCGGTGAAGCTTTCTTT. It encodes CASSIGRKSSGEAFF. The J gene is TRBJ1-1, the V gene TRBV19, with D hard to call. Germline V gene data show CDR1 as LNHDA and CDR2 as SQIVND (reference sequence). The V end was cut by 3 bases, the J end by 7 bases, with 18 bases between. The CDR3 is 15 residues long.

The chain links TRBV6-5 to TRBJ1-5, with D unclear. CDR1 MNHEY and CDR2 SVGAGI come from the germline V gene. This CDR3 has 13 residues. V was cut by 6 bases and J by 0 bases, with 6 bases left in between. CDR3 protein: CASSLNSNQPQHF. The CDR3 nucleotides read TGTGCCAGCAGCTTAAATAGCAATCAGCCCCAGCATTTT.

With regard to this clone: One end of the junction does not line up with germline, which may come from a read error. The CDR3 DNA is TGTGCCAGCAGTAAAGCCTACGAGCAGTACTTC. Translating it yields CASSKAYEQYF. The chain uses TRBV6-1 and TRBJ2-7; D is uncertain. Germline V gives CDR1 MNHNS, CDR2 SASEGT. This CDR3 spans 11 amino acids.

The chain has TRBV7-3 and TRBJ2-2; 8 bases are shared with TRBD2. The CDR3 contains 18 residues. V shed 1 base and J 0 bases; nucleotides not matched to a gene: 7. The V gene's germline CDR1 is SGHTA and CDR2 FQGTGA. The CDR3 DNA reads TGTGCCAGCAGCTTAAGGAGTCAGGGACTAGCGAACACCGGGGAGCTGTTTTTT. Translating it yields CASSLRSQGLANTGELFF.

The CDR3 coding sequence is TGTGCCAGCAGCTCCCAGCGCGGGAGGTGGTACAATGAGCAGTTCTTC. This translates into CASSSQRGRWYNEQFF. This sequence joins TRBV7-9 and TRBJ2-1; TRBD2 matches 8 bases. The germline gives CDR1 SEHNR, CDR2 FQNEAQ (reference sequence). V gave up 4 bases and J gave up 4 bases; unmatched junction bases: 9. The CDR3 is 16 amino acids.

This chain connects TRBV5-4 to TRBJ2-3; 8 positions agree with TRBD2. Trimming took 4 bases from V and 1 from J; bases not matched to a gene: 5. The CDR3 has 15 amino acids. From germline, CDR1 is SGHNT and CDR2 YYREEE (reference sequence). The CDR3 DNA follows: TGTGCCAGCAGCGTCGGGGGGGTCGGCACAGATACGCAGTATTTT. Encoded protein: CASSVGGVGTDTQYF.

The V and J genes are TRBV11-3 and TRBJ2-1, with 10 positions matching TRBD2. CDR3 length: 17 amino acids. Germline loops: CDR1 SGHNT, CDR2 YENEEA. J lost 9 bases, V lost 2 bases, and 13 bases had no gene match. DNA for the CDR3: TGTGCCAGCAGCTTACCCCTAGCGGGAGTTCGTAATTCTGAGCAGTTCTTC. Translation: CASSLPLAGVRNSEQFF.

The genes are TRBV2 and TRBJ2-7, with D maybe TRBD2 (5 bases). The CDR3 extends over 11 amino acids. The ends were cut back, 6 bases at V and 6 bases at J, with 9 bases in the middle. Per germline, CDR1 SNHLY and CDR2 FYNNEI. The CDR3 region is CASSQAAEQYF. The CDR3 nucleotides are TGTGCCAGCAGCCAAGCGGCCGAGCAGTACTTC. Using reference TRBV2 and TRBJ2-7 for the parts outside the CDR3, the full variable domain is EPEVTQTPSHQVTQMGQEVILRCVPISNHLYFYWYRQILGQKVEFLVSFYNNEISEKSEIFDDQFSVERPDGSNFTLKIRSTKLEDSAMYFCASSQAAEQYFGPGTRLTVT.

This clone was detected only a few times. The chain is built from TRBV6-5 and TRBJ2-2; D not resolved. Deletions cut 5 bases from V and 4 bases from J, with 14 bases between. The CDR3 is made up of 15 amino acids. The germline CDR1 and CDR2 sequences are MNHEY and SVGAGI. CDR3: CASSQYVSSTGELFF. CDR3 DNA: TGTGCCAGCAGTCAATACGTTTCCAGCACCGGGGAGCTGTTTTTT.

This clone was seen once. The chain recombines TRBV9 with TRBJ2-7, with 8 bases matching TRBD2. Germline trimming cut 3 bases from V and 3 bases from J; bases unmatched to any gene: 11. The germline gives CDR1 SGDLS, CDR2 YYNGEE. CDR3 length: 16 residues. The CDR3 loop reads CASSAGGFGNYYEQYF. The DNA for the CDR3 is TGTGCCAGCAGCGCGGGGGGGTTTGGCAATTACTACGAGCAGTACTTC.

This rearrangement joins TRBV11-1 to TRBJ1-1, with 7 bases identical to TRBD1. Trimming cost V 5 bases and J 5 bases; bases outside gene matches: 8. This CDR3 has 14 residues. CDR1 SGHAT and CDR2 FQDESV come from the germline V gene (reference sequence). The CDR3 region has the DNA TGTGCCAGCAGCCAGCACAGGGGAGGGACTGAAGCTTTCTTT. Translating gives CASSQHRGGTEAFF.

The CDR3 sequence: CASSLTVGGGRTEAFF. Written as DNA, the CDR3 is TGTGCCAGCAGCTTAACGGTGGGTGGGGGAAGGACTGAAGCTTTCTTT. The chain employs TRBV7-2 and TRBJ1-1; tentatively, D is TRBD1 (5 bases). The CDR3 spans 16 residues. V lost 2 bases, J lost 5 bases, and 18 bases lay in between. The germline gives CDR1 SGHTA, CDR2 FQGNSA.

The rearrangement uses TRBV4-3 and TRBJ2-3; 10 nucleotides match TRBD2. After removal of 0 bases from V and 4 bases from J, the junction contained 10 bases not matched to a gene. The germline gives CDR1 LGHNA, CDR2 YSLEER. This CDR3 has 18 residues. CDR3 loop: CASSQEPSGRSGADTQYF. CDR3 DNA sequence: TGCGCCAGCAGCCAAGAACCTAGCGGGAGATCCGGGGCAGATACGCAGTATTTT.

The chain carries TRBV6-1 and TRBJ1-1; D is undetermined. Germline CDR1 reads MNHNS; CDR2 reads SASEGT. The length of the CDR3 is 12 residues. Trimming removed 1 base from V and 4 bases from J, with 4 bases in between. The CDR3 spells CASSEGATEAFF. The CDR3 region has the DNA TGTGCCAGCAGTGAAGGGGCCACTGAAGCTTTCTTT.

The chain links TRBV7-6 to TRBJ1-4; D unclear. V was pared by 0 bases and J by 5 bases, with 19 bases between. The germline V gene encodes CDR1 SGHVS and CDR2 FNYEAQ. This CDR3 comprises 18 residues. DNA of the CDR3: TGTGCCAGCAGCTTAGCTTATCCTAATAGAGTACCGAATGAAAAACTGTTTTTT. Its protein product is CASSLAYPNRVPNEKLFF.

This chain uses TRBV10-3 with TRBJ2-1; the D gene is possibly TRBD2 (6 bases). In germline, CDR1 is ENHRY, CDR2 SYGVKD. The CDR3 is 13 residues long. Trimming took off 4 bases at V and 4 bases at J, with 8 bases between the two ends. In DNA, the CDR3 is TGTGCCATCAGTGGGACTATATACAATGAGCAGTTCTTC. It codes for CAISGTIYNEQFF.

This clone has just one count. The chain has TRBV5-1 and TRBJ2-1; 10 bases match TRBD2. The CDR3 is 16 amino acids. J lost 4 bases, V lost 3 bases, and 7 bases had no gene match. Germline CDR1 reads SGHRS; CDR2 reads YFSETQ. The CDR3, as DNA: TGCGCCAGCAGCTGGGATGGACTAGCGGATTACAATGAGCAGTTCTTC. Amino acid sequence: CASSWDGLADYNEQFF.

This chain connects TRBV5-8 to TRBJ1-2, with D possibly being TRBD1 (5 bases). Trimming left V 2 bases short and J 4 bases short, with 12 bases between. In germline, CDR1 is SGHTS, CDR2 YDEGEE. This CDR3 is built from 14 residues. The CDR3 DNA sequence: TGTGCCAGCAGCTTCTCAGGGAGGTCCTATGGCTACACCTTC. Amino acids: CASSFSGRSYGYTF.

V is TRBV7-2 and J is TRBJ2-5; a possible D gene is TRBD2 (5 bases). The V and J ends lost 5 bases and 4 bases respectively, with 11 bases between them. Germline CDR1 is SGHTA and CDR2 is FQGNSA. The CDR3 has 13 residues. The CDR3 is CASSPPAGETQYF. Here the CDR3 DNA reads TGTGCCAGCAGCCCCCCCGCGGGAGAGACCCAGTACTTC.

The V and J genes are TRBV6-6 and TRBJ2-7; 9 bases match TRBD2. V lost 7 bases, J lost 4 bases, and 8 bases stayed unmatched. CDR3 length equals 14 residues. Per germline, CDR1 MNHNY and CDR2 SVGAGI (reference sequence). The CDR3 DNA reads TGTGCCAGCACCCCGACTAGCGGACTTTACGAGCAGTACTTC. Protein product: CASTPTSGLYEQYF.

The CDR3 sequence: CASSFTNYGYTF. In nucleotides, the CDR3 is TGTGCCAGCAGCTTTACGAACTATGGCTACACCTTC. The gene calls are TRBV7-9 and TRBJ1-2, with no clear D. Germline V CDR1 and CDR2: SEHNR, FQNEAQ (reference sequence). This CDR3 has 12 amino acids. Trimming removed 3 bases at V and 2 bases at J, with 4 bases between.

The gene calls are TRBV7-2 and TRBJ1-5; D is ambiguous. The V gene's germline CDR1 is SGHTA and CDR2 FQGNSA. The V end lost 2 bases, the J end lost 0 bases, and 11 bases lay between the germline ends. The CDR3 has 16 residues. CDR3 sequence: CASSLNRGNSNQPQHF. CDR3 bases: TGTGCCAGCAGCTTAAATCGGGGAAATAGCAATCAGCCCCAGCATTTT.

The V gene is TRBV19, the J gene TRBJ2-1; no clear D gene. The ends were cut back, 3 bases at V and 0 bases at J, with 9 bases in the middle. Per germline, CDR1 LNHDA and CDR2 SQIVND (reference sequence). CDR3 size: 15 residues. Here the CDR3 reads CASSMERSSYNEQFF. CDR3 DNA: TGTGCCAGTAGTATGGAACGGAGCTCCTACAATGAGCAGTTCTTC.

The chain couples TRBV7-3 to TRBJ2-1; unclear D gene. Per the germline V gene, CDR1 is SGHTA and CDR2 is FQGTGA. The CDR3 totals 11 residues. Trimming took 5 bases from V and 11 from J, leaving 10 bases between them. CDR3: CASSLGSKQFF. For the CDR3, the DNA is TGTGCCAGCAGCCTAGGTTCGAAGCAGTTCTTC.

The chain carries TRBV9 and TRBJ2-7; 8 bases map to TRBD2. CDR3 length: 15 residues. V was pared by 0 bases and J by 2 bases, with 4 bases of the junction left unmatched. Germline-derived CDR1 and CDR2 are SGDLS and YYNGEE. CDR3 sequence reads: CASSVGGGQPYEQYF. DNA for the CDR3: TGTGCCAGCAGCGTAGGCGGGGGGCAGCCCTACGAGCAGTACTTC.